Listed below are T cell receptor beta chains from one sample, sequenced in a study of CD8 T cells in Susac syndrome. MiXCR, applied by TCRdb to the immunoSEQ multiplex PCR reads, yields one record per CDR3 protein. The table has 150,000 to 200,000 distinct CDR3 sequences, about 94% seen once. Sequencing was done on a sample of CD4+ T cells from PBMCs. The receptors shown here come from a human donor with multiple sclerosis. CDR3s include the opening cysteine and the closing phenylalanine or tryptophan. D genes are given only for firm matches. Only some rows state a clone size, as once, few, many or a class for expanded clones.

>.|TRBD2|TRBJ2-5|TRBV12-3/TRBV12-4
CASSGIRLAGGGGTQYF
TGTGCCAGCAGCGGAATTAGACTAGCGGGGGGAGGGGGGACCCAGTACTTC
>.|.|TRBJ1-2|TRBV18
CASSAGQIYGYTF
TGTGCCAGCTCGGCCGGACAGATCTATGGCTACACCTTC
>.|.|TRBJ2-7|TRBV10-1
CASSESGAGMNEQYF
TGCGCCAGCAGTGAGTCAGGGGCAGGGATGAACGAGCAGTACTTC
>.|TRBD1|TRBJ1-6|TRBV2
CASTKTGESSPLHF
TGTGCCAGCACTAAAACAGGGGAGAGTTCACCCCTCCACTTT
>.|TRBD2|TRBJ2-1|TRBV20-1
CSARVGRSGSSLPTHNYNEQFF
TGCAGTGCTAGAGTGGGGCGTAGCGGGAGCTCTCTACCGACCCATAACTACAATGAGCAGTTCTTC
>.|.|TRBJ1-1|TRBV30
CAWSVPFVLNTEAFF
TGTGCCTGGAGTGTCCCCTTCGTCCTGAACACTGAAGCTTTCTTT
>.|TRBD2|TRBJ2-3|TRBV7-3
CASSLRWAGVEDTQYF
TGTGCCAGCAGCTTACGTTGGGCGGGAGTGGAGGATACGCAGTATTTT
>.|.|TRBJ1-4|TRBV30
CAWSRDGEKLFF
TGTGCCTGGAGTCGGGACGGTGAAAAACTGTTTTTT
>.|.|TRBJ2-4|TRBV29-1
CSVEDPGGRKNIQYF
TGCAGCGTTGAAGATCCAGGGGGGAGAAAAAACATTCAGTACTTC
>.|TRBD2|TRBJ2-7|TRBV5-1
CASSFGTSGGAAYEQYF
TGCGCCAGCAGCTTCGGGACTAGCGGGGGGGCAGCGTACGAGCAGTACTTC
>.|.|TRBJ2-5|TRBV11-1
CASSLRLEETQYF
TGTGCCAGCAGCTTACGGTTAGAAGAGACCCAGTACTTC
>.|TRBD1|TRBJ2-2|TRBV28
CASLEDRVDTGELFF
TGTGCCAGCCTAGAAGACAGGGTTGACACCGGGGAGCTGTTTTTT
>few|TRBD1|TRBJ2-3|TRBV7-2
CASGTGTDTQYF
TGTGCCTCTGGGACAGGCACAGATACGCAGTATTTT
>once|.|TRBJ2-7|TRBV6-1
CASSRRGRVLSYEQYF
TGTGCCAGCAGCCGAAGAGGGCGGGTCCTCTCCTACGAGCAGTACTTC
>.|TRBD2|TRBJ2-1|TRBV7-3
CASSRTSGTNEQFF
TGTGCCAGCAGCAGAACTAGCGGAACTAATGAGCAGTTCTTC
>.|TRBD2|TRBJ2-5|TRBV3-1
CASSQSTSAQYF
TGTGCCAGCAGCCAATCTACTAGCGCCCAGTACTTC
>.|TRBD1|TRBJ2-1|TRBV30
CAWIRTGLDEQFF
TGTGCCTGGATTAGGACAGGGTTAGATGAGCAGTTCTTC
>.|TRBD1|TRBJ1-2|TRBV7-8
CASSRDRANYGYTF
TGTGCCAGCAGCCGGGACAGGGCGAACTATGGCTACACCTTC
>once|TRBD1|TRBJ1-1|TRBV30
CAWSVFGRGRNTEAFF
TGTGCCTGGAGTGTATTTGGCAGGGGGCGGAACACTGAAGCTTTCTTT
>.|TRBD1|TRBJ1-2|TRBV5-1
CASSRGTGTNYGYTF
TGCGCCAGCAGCCGAGGGACAGGTACTAACTATGGCTACACCTTC
>.|.|TRBJ2-5|TRBV20-1
CSAGGKVGETQYF
TGCAGTGCTGGAGGGAAGGTGGGAGAGACCCAGTACTTC
>.|.|TRBJ2-3|TRBV5-4
CASSPNRADTQYF
TGTGCCAGCAGCCCAAATCGGGCAGATACGCAGTATTTT
>.|.|TRBJ2-5|TRBV2
CASSAVRAETQYF
TGTGCCAGCAGTGCTGTCCGCGCTGAGACCCAGTACTTC
>.|TRBD2|TRBJ2-7|TRBV19
CASSGTRPGYEQYF
TGTGCCAGTAGTGGGACTAGACCAGGCTACGAGCAGTACTTC
>once|TRBD1|TRBJ1-5|TRBV2
CASRGTGGDQPQHF
TGTGCCAGCAGGGGGACAGGGGGGGATCAGCCCCAGCATTTT
>once|TRBD2|TRBJ2-1|TRBV30
CAWSAGGIGQFF
TGTGCCTGGAGTGCGGGGGGAATCGGGCAGTTCTTC
>.|.|TRBJ2-5|TRBV5-1
CASSLPGTRRETQYF
TGCGCCAGCAGCTTACCGGGGACCAGGAGGGAGACCCAGTACTTC
>.|.|TRBJ2-7|TRBV6-2/TRBV6-3
CASSYGLGGQYF
TGTGCCAGCAGTTACGGTCTCGGCGGGCAGTACTTC
>.|.|TRBJ1-5|TRBV30
CAWSGQPGNQPQHF
TGTGCCTGGAGTGGGCAGCCGGGCAATCAGCCCCAGCATTTT
>.|.|TRBJ1-2|TRBV4-3
CASSQDLRGGDNGYTF
TGCGCCAGCAGCCAAGATCTGAGGGGTGGAGACAATGGCTACACCTTC
>.|.|TRBJ2-5|TRBV20-1
CSAWRQHQETQYF
TGCAGTGCTTGGAGACAGCACCAAGAGACCCAGTACTTC
>.|.|TRBJ1-1|TRBV24-1
CATSDLKGGTEAFF
TGTGCCACCAGTGATTTGAAGGGGGGAACTGAAGCTTTCTTT
>.|TRBD2|TRBJ2-5|TRBV13
CASSQLAGNQETQYF
TGTGCCAGCAGCCAACTAGCGGGGAACCAAGAGACCCAGTACTTC
>.|.|TRBJ2-5|TRBV29-1
CSADLAIDQETQYF
TGCAGCGCGGATCTAGCGATAGACCAAGAGACCCAGTACTTC
>.|.|TRBJ2-5|TRBV20-1
CSARMAGGSQETQYF
TGCAGTGCTAGAATGGCGGGTGGGTCCCAAGAGACCCAGTACTTC
>.|.|TRBJ2-2|TRBV7-6
CASSPTGAGTGELFF
TGTGCCAGCAGCCCGACGGGGGCCGGCACCGGGGAGCTGTTTTTT
>.|.|TRBJ1-2|TRBV2
CASSPGPPGGYTF
TGTGCCAGCAGTCCCGGGCCGCCGGGGGGCTACACCTTC
>.|TRBD2|TRBJ2-1|TRBV20-1
CSARASGYNEQFF
TGCAGTGCTAGGGCTAGCGGCTACAATGAGCAGTTCTTC
>.|.|TRBJ2-3|TRBV4-3
CASSIGGVTDTQYF
TGCGCCAGCAGCATTGGCGGGGTCACAGATACGCAGTATTTT
>.|.|TRBJ2-3|TRBV6-5
CASSYSIVGTDTQYF
TGTGCCAGCAGTTACTCAATCGTAGGCACAGATACGCAGTATTTT
>.|.|TRBJ2-7|TRBV20-1
CSAKGSFYEQYF
TGCAGTGCTAAGGGTTCATTCTACGAGCAGTACTTC